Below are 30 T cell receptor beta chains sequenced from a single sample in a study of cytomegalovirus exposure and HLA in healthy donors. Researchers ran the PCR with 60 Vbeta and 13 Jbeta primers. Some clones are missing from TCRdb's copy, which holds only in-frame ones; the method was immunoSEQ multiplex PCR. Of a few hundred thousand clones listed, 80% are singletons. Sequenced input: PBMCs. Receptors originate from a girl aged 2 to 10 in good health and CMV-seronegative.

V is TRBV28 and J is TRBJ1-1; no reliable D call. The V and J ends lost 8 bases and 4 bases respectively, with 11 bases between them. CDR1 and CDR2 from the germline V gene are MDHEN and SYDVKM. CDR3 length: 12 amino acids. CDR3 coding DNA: TGTGCCAGCCTTAGCCCGGGCACTGAAGCTTTCTTT. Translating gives CASLSPGTEAFF.

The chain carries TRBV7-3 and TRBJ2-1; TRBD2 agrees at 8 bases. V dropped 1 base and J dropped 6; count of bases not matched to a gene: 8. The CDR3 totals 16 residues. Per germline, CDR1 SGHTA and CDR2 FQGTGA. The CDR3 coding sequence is TGTGCCAGCAGCTTAATCCCCAGCGGGAGCCTCAATGAGCAGTTCTTC. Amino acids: CASSLIPSGSLNEQFF.

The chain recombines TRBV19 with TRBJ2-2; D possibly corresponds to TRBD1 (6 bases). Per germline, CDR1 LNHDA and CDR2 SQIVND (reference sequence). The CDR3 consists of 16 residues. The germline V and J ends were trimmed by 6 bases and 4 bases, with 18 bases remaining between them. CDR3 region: CASSPTGFSVTGELFF. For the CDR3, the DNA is TGTGCCAGTAGCCCAACAGGGTTTTCGGTCACCGGGGAGCTGTTTTTT.

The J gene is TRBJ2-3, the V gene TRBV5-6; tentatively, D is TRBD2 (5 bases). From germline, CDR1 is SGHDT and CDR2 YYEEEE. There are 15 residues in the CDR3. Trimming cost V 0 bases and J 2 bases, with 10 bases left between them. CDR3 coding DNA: TGTGCCAGCAGCTTGGGGGGAGCGAACACAGATACGCAGTATTTT. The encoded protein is CASSLGGANTDTQYF.

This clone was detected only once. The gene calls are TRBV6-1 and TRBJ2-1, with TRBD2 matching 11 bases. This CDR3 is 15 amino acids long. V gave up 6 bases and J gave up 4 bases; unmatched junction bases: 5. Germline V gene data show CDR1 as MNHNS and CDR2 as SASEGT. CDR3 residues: CASRAGTSGYNEQFF. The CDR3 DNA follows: TGTGCCAGCAGGGCCGGGACTAGCGGATACAATGAGCAGTTCTTC.

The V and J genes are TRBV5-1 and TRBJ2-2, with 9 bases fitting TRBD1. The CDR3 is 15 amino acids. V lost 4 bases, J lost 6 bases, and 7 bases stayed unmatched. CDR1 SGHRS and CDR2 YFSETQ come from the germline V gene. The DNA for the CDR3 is TGCGCCAGCAGCGCGGGACAGGGAATATCCGGGGAGCTGTTTTTT. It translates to CASSAGQGISGELFF. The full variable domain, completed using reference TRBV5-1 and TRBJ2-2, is KAGVTQTPRYLIKTRGQQVTLSCSPISGHRSVSWYQQTPGQGLQFLFEYFSETQRNKGNFPGRFSGRQFSNSRSEMNVSTLELGDSALYLCASSAGQGISGELFFGEGSRLTVL.

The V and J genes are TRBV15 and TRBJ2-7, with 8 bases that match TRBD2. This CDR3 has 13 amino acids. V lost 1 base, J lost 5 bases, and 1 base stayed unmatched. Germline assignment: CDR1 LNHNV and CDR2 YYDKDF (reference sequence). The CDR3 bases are TGTGCCACCAGCAGAGCGGGGGGGCACGAGCAGTACTTC. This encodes CATSRAGGHEQYF.

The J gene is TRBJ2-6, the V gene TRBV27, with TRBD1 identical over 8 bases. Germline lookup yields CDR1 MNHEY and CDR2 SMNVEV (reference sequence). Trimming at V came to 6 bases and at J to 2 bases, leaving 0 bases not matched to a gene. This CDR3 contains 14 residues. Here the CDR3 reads CASSRGPGANVLTF. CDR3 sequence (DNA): TGTGCCAGCAGCAGGGGGCCTGGGGCCAACGTCCTGACTTTC.

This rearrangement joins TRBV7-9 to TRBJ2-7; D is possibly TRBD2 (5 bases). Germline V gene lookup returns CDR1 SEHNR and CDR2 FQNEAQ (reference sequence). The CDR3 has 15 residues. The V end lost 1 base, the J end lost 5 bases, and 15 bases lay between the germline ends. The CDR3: CASSLVSLAGDEQYF. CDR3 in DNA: TGTGCCAGCAGCTTAGTGTCGCTAGCAGGAGACGAGCAGTACTTC.

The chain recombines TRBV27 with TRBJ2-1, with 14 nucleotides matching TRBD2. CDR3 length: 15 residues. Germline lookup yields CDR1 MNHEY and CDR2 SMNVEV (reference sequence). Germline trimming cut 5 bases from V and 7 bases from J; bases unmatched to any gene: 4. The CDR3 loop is CASSVGTSGRNEQFF. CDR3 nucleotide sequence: TGTGCCAGCAGTGTCGGGACTAGCGGGAGAAATGAGCAGTTCTTC.

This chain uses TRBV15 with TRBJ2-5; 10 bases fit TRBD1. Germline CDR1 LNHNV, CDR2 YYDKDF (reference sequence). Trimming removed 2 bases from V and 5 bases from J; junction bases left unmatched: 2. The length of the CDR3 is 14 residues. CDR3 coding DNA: TGTGCCACCAGCAGACGGGGACAGGGGGAGACCCAGTACTTC. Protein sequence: CATSRRGQGETQYF.

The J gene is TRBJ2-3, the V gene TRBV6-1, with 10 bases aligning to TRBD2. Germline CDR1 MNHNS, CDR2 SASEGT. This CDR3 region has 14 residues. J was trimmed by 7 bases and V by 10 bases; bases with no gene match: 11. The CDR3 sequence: CAINSGRSLNTQYF. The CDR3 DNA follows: TGTGCCATCAATAGCGGGAGGTCTTTGAATACGCAGTATTTT.

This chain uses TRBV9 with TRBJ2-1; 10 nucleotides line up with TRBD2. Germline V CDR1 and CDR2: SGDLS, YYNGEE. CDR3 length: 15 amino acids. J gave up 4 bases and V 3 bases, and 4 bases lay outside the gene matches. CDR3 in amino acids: CASSAGLAEYNEQFF. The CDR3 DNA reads TGTGCCAGCAGCGCCGGACTAGCGGAGTACAATGAGCAGTTCTTC.

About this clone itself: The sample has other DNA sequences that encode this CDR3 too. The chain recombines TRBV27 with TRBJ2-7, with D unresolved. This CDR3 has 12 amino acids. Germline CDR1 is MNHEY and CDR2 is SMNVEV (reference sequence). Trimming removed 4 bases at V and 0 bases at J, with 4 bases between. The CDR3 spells CASSSSSYEQYF. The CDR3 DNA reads TGTGCCAGCAGTTCGAGCTCCTACGAGCAGTACTTC.

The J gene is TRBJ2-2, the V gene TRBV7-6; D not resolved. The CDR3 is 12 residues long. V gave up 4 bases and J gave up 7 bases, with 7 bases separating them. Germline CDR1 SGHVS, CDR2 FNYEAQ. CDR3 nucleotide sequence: TGTGCCAGCAGCTCAGGAAGCGGGGAGCTGTTTTTT. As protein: CASSSGSGELFF.

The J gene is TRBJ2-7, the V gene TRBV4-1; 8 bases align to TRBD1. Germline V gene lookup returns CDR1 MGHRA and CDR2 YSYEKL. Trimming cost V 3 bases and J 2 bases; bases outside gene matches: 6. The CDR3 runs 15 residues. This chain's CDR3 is CASSHRTGKPYEQYF. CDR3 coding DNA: TGCGCCAGCAGCCACAGGACAGGGAAACCCTACGAGCAGTACTTC.

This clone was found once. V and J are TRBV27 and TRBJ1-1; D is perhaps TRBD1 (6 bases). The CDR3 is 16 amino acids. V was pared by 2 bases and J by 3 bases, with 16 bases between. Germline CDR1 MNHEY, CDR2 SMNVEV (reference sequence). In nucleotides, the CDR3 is TGTGCCAGCAGTTTACTGCGGGGGGCGCGGGACACTGAAGCTTTCTTT. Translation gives CASSLLRGARDTEAFF.

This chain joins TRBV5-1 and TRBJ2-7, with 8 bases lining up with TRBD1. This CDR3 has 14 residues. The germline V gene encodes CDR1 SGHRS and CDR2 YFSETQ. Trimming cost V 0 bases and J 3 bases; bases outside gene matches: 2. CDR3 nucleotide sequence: TGCGCCAGCAGCTTGGCACAGGGGGGCTACGAGCAGTACTTC. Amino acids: CASSLAQGGYEQYF.

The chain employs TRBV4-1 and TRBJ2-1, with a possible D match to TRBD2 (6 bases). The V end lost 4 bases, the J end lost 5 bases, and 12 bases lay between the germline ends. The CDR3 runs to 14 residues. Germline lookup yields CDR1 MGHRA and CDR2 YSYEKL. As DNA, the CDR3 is TGCGCCAGCAGCCTCCGCGCGGGGAACAATGAGCAGTTCTTC. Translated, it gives CASSLRAGNNEQFF.

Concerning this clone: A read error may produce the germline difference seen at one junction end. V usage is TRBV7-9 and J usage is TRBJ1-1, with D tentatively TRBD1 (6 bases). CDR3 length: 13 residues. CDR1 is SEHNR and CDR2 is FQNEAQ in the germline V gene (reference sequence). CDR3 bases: TGTTCCAGCACACGACAGGACCACACTGAAGCTTTCTTT. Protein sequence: CSSTRQDHTEAFF.

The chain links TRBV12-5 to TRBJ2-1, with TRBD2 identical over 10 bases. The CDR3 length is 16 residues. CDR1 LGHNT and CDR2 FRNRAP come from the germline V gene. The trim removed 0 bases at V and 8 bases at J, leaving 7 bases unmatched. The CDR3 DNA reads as TGTGCTAGTGGTTTGGTAGCGGGAGGGCCGTTGGATGAGCAGTTCTTC. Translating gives CASGLVAGGPLDEQFF.

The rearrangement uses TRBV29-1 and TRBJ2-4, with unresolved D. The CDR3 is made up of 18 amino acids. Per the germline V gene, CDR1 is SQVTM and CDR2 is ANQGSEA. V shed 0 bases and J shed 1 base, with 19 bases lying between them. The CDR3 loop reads CSVEDRRPEAMAKNIQYF. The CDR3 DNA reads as TGCAGCGTTGAAGATCGAAGACCCGAGGCGATGGCCAAAAACATTCAGTACTTC.

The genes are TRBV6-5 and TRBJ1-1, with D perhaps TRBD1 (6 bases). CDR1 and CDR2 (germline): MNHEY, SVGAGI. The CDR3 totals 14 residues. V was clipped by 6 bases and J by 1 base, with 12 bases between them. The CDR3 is CASRLGQPNTEAFF. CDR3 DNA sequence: TGTGCCAGCAGATTGGGACAACCGAACACTGAAGCTTTCTTT.

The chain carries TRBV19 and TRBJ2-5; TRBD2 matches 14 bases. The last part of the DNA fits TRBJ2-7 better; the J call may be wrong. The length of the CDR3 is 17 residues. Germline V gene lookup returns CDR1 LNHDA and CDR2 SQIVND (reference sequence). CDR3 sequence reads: CASRVGLAGDRTYEQYF. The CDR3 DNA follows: TGTGCCAGTAGGGTGGGACTAGCGGGAGATCGTACCTACGAGCAGTACTTC.

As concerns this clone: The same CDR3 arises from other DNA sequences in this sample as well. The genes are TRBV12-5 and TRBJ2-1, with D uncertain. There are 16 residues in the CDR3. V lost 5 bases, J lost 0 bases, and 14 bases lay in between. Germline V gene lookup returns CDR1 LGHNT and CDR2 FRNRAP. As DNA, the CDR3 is TGTGCTAGTGGTCTCGGCTCGGGTAGCTCCTACAATGAGCAGTTCTTC. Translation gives CASGLGSGSSYNEQFF.

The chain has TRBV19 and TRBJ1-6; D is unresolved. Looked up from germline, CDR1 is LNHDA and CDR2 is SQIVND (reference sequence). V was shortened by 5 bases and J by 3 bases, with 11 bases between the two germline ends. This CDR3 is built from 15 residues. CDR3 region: CASSEMAGYNSPLHF. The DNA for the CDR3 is TGTGCCAGTAGTGAAATGGCAGGCTATAATTCACCCCTCCACTTT.

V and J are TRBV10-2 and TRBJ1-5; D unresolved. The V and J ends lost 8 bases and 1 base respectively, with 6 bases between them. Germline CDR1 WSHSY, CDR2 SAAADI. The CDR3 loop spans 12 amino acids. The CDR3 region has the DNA TGCGCCAGCGGCCAGAGCAATCAGCCCCAGCATTTT. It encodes CASGQSNQPQHF.

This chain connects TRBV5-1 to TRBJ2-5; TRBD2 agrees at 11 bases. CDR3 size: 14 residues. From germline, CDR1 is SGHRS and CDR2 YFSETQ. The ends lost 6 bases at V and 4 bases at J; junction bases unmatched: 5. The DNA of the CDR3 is TGCGCCAGCAAAACTAGCGGGGGAAGAGAGACCCAGTACTTC. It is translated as CASKTSGGRETQYF.

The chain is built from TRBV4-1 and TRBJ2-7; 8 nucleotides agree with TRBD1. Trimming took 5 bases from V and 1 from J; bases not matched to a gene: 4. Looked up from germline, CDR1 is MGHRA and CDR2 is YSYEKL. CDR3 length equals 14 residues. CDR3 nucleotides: TGCGCCAGCAGCATCCGGGACAGGTCCTACGAGCAGTACTTC. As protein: CASSIRDRSYEQYF.

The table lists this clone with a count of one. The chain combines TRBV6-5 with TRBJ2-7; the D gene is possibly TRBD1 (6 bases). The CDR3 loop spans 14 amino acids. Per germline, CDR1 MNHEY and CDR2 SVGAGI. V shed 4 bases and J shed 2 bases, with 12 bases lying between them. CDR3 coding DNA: TGTGCCAGCAGTTTGGGGACAAATACCTACGAGCAGTACTTC. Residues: CASSLGTNTYEQYF.